One sample yielded the 19 T cell receptor beta chains listed below, sequenced in a study of T-cell reconstitution after alpha-beta-depleted transplantation in children (TCRdb year 2016). The label giving this sample's treatment or condition can be read as: allogeneic hematopoietic cell transplantation with graft depleted of TCRalphabeta T cells and CD19 B cells. Library creation used PCR. TCRdb names Illumina HiSeq 2500 as the instrument used. TCR library preparation used molecular barcoding, with unique molecular identifiers applied to normalize quantification of the TCRbeta repertoire. TCRdb ran its own pipeline on the public reads, namely fastp trimming at Q25 and MiXCR clone calling, and kept in-frame beta chains. Merged by CDR3 protein, the rows form single entries marked with the most common genes and DNA. Here the sample has approximately 50,000 distinct CDR3 sequences; roughly 52% occur a single time. Clones ranked in the top ten supply around two fifths of the sample.

The sequenced sample was peripheral blood, obtained before TCRalphabeta/CD19-depleted stem cell transplant. The receptors derive from a boy under two years old with SCID, due to receive a stem cell transplant.

The chain uses TRBV5-5 and TRBJ2-1; weak D call: TRBD1 (5 bases). V lost 0 bases to trimming and J lost 0 bases, with 7 bases between them. The germline CDR1 and CDR2 sequences are SGHKS and YYEKEE (reference sequence). This CDR3 spans 15 amino acids. This chain's CDR3 is CASSLEGYSYNEQFF. CDR3 in DNA: TGTGCCAGCAGCTTGGAGGGGTACTCCTACAATGAGCAGTTCTTC.

This clonotype was recorded a few times. The chain employs TRBV5-6 and TRBJ2-7; the D gene is possibly TRBD1 (6 bases). Germline V gene data show CDR1 as SGHDT and CDR2 as YYEEEE. The V end lost 1 base, the J end lost 5 bases, and 10 bases lay between the germline ends. The CDR3 spans 13 residues. This chain's CDR3 is CASSLTGIDEQYF. Here the CDR3 DNA reads TGTGCCAGCAGCTTGACAGGGATTGACGAGCAGTACTTC.

This clonotype was seen more than once but under ten times. V usage is TRBV20-1 and J usage is TRBJ1-5, with D maybe TRBD1 (5 bases). The germline V gene encodes CDR1 DFQATT and CDR2 SNEGSKA (reference sequence). With 8 bases removed from V and 6 bases from J, the gap between germline ends came to 17 bases. The CDR3 runs 13 residues. As DNA, the CDR3 is TGCAGTAATGGGGGAAAGGGAGGTCAGCCCCAGCATTTT. This encodes CSNGGKGGQPQHF.

This clonotype was seen ten or more times. V is TRBV19 and J is TRBJ1-1; 9 bases map to TRBD1. CDR3 size: 13 residues. Germline CDR1 and CDR2: LNHDA and SQIVND (reference sequence). Trimming cost V 6 bases and J 6 bases; bases outside gene matches: 5. The CDR3 region has the DNA TGTGCCAGTAGGGGAGACAGGGGGTCTGAAGCTTTCTTT. Translating it yields CASRGDRGSEAFF.

The gene calls are TRBV20-1 and TRBJ2-2, with D perhaps matching TRBD2 (6 bases). The CDR3 consists of 14 residues. V was cut by 6 bases and J by 6 bases, with 17 bases left in between. Germline lookup yields CDR1 DFQATT and CDR2 SNEGSKA (reference sequence). The CDR3 here is CSAPGRGASGELFF. In DNA form, the CDR3 reads TGCAGTGCCCCAGGCCGCGGGGCCTCCGGGGAGCTGTTTTTT.

This clonotype was found a few times. The chain links TRBV3-1 to TRBJ1-5; 8 bases are shared with TRBD1. CDR1 is LGHDT, CDR2 YNNKEL, per germline (reference sequence). This CDR3 region has 14 residues. Losses at the gene ends were 1 base for V and 6 bases for J; bases not matched to a gene: 2. CDR3 residues: CASSQGTGSQPQHF. CDR3 nucleotides: TGTGCCAGCAGCCAAGGGACAGGGAGTCAGCCCCAGCATTTT.

The gene calls are TRBV5-1 and TRBJ2-3; 12 nucleotides align to TRBD2. This CDR3 region has 18 residues. Per germline, CDR1 SGHRS and CDR2 YFSETQ. The trim removed 4 bases at V and 3 bases at J, leaving 12 bases unmatched. Here the CDR3 reads CASSPGRLAGGPTDTQYF. The DNA for the CDR3 is TGCGCCAGCAGCCCCGGCCGGCTAGCGGGGGGGCCTACAGATACGCAGTATTTT.

V and J are TRBV9 and TRBJ1-3; 7 bases are a match to TRBD1. V lost 3 bases and J lost 4; bases outside the gene matches: 7. The CDR3 contains 15 residues. Germline values: CDR1 SGDLS, CDR2 YYNGEE. CDR3 bases: TGTGCCAGCAGCGCCAGGACAGGCCCGGGAAACACCATATATTTT. Its protein is CASSARTGPGNTIYF.

V gene TRBV5-1 combines with J gene TRBJ2-7; maybe TRBD1 (6 bases). Trimming took 2 bases from V and 2 from J, leaving 17 bases between them. Germline CDR1 and CDR2: SGHRS and YFSETQ. CDR3 size: 16 residues. CDR3 sequence reads: CASSFESGATTYEQYF. The CDR3 coding sequence is TGCGCCAGCAGCTTTGAATCAGGGGCTACTACCTACGAGCAGTACTTC.

By its share, this clonotype is medium-sized (0.01 to 0.1%). The junction departs from germline at one end; a sequencing error may be responsible. The V and J genes are TRBV28 and TRBJ2-7; the match to TRBD2 covers 9 bases. The V gene's germline CDR1 is MDHEN and CDR2 SYDVKM. This CDR3 is 14 amino acids long. The CDR3 loop is CASSLAGGFYKQYF. Here the CDR3 DNA reads TGTGCCAGCAGTTTAGCGGGGGGGTTCTACAAGCAGTACTTC.

The chain combines TRBV6-2 or TRBV6-3 with TRBJ2-3; TRBD2 aligns across 11 bases. With 4 bases clipped from V and 0 bases from J, the junction kept 12 bases outside the gene matches. The germline gives CDR1 MNHEY, CDR2 SVGEGT. This CDR3 comprises 19 residues. Written as DNA, the CDR3 is TGTGCCAGCAGTTCCGCACTAGCGGGGGTGTTTTCTAGCACAGATACGCAGTATTTT. Protein sequence: CASSSALAGVFSSTDTQYF.

The chain carries TRBV3-1 and TRBJ2-1; D gene unclear. This CDR3 is 11 amino acids long. Germline values: CDR1 LGHDT, CDR2 YNNKEL (reference sequence). Trimming pared 3 bases from V and 4 bases from J, leaving 1 base between. CDR3 sequence (DNA): TGTGCCAGCAGCCATTACAATGAGCAGTTCTTC. It translates to CASSHYNEQFF.

V gene TRBV6-1 combines with J gene TRBJ1-1, with D perhaps matching TRBD1 (5 bases). Germline-derived CDR1 and CDR2 are MNHNS and SASEGT. V gave up 7 bases and J gave up 1 base, with 10 bases separating them. CDR3 length equals 13 residues. CDR3 protein: CASIPTGNTEAFF. CDR3 nucleotide sequence: TGTGCCAGCATCCCCACAGGGAACACTGAAGCTTTCTTT.

In its sample, this clonotype was seen a few times. J is TRBJ2-2 and V is TRBV6-5, with D possibly being TRBD1 or TRBD2 (6 bases each). This CDR3 is built from 15 residues. V was trimmed by 0 bases and J by 8 bases, leaving 13 bases between them. CDR1 and CDR2 from the germline V gene are MNHEY and SVGAGI. The CDR3 DNA reads TGTGCCAGCAGTTACTCGCCAGGGGAGGCTGGGGAGCTGTTTTTT. This encodes CASSYSPGEAGELFF.

Comments on this clonotype: The junction and the germline gene differ at one end; a read error may be behind it. The chain combines TRBV3-1 with TRBJ2-1; D is unresolved. Germline-derived CDR1 and CDR2 are LGHDT and YNNKEL (reference sequence). The CDR3 sequence is 9 residues long. CDR3 protein: CASRSPELF. CDR3 DNA: TGTGCCAGCCGTTCACCAGAGCTCTTC.

This clonotype was counted between two and nine times. The V gene is TRBV6-1, the J gene TRBJ2-2; D perhaps matches TRBD1 (6 bases). The CDR3 covers 15 residues. Germline V gives CDR1 MNHNS, CDR2 SASEGT. V was pared by 2 bases and J by 3 bases, with 10 bases between. The CDR3 DNA sequence: TGTGCCAGCAGTGAACAACAGGGAGACACCGGGGAGCTGTTTTTT. It specifies CASSEQQGDTGELFF.

This clonotype has a handful of counts. The chain couples TRBV20-1 to TRBJ2-1; D is ambiguous. The germline V and J ends were trimmed by 1 base and 7 bases, with 5 bases remaining between them. The germline CDR1 and CDR2 sequences are DFQATT and SNEGSKA (reference sequence). The CDR3 has 11 amino acids. Here the CDR3 DNA reads TGCAGTGCTAGAGCTAGAAATGAGCAGTTCTTC. This translates into CSARARNEQFF.

This rearrangement joins TRBV6-4 to TRBJ2-7; TRBD1 is a possible D gene (6 bases). The germline V gene has CDR1 MRHNA and CDR2 SNTAGT. Between the trimmed V and J ends, which lost 8 bases and 4 bases, there was a span of 12 bases. This CDR3 comprises 12 residues. The CDR3 DNA follows: TGTGCCAGCCTTACAGGGAAGTACGAGCAGTACTTC. Translated: CASLTGKYEQYF.

This sequence joins TRBV18 and TRBJ2-5; 9 bases are a match to TRBD1. CDR1 is KGHSH and CDR2 is LQKENI in the germline V gene. The CDR3 is 15 amino acids. V lost 3 bases and J lost 5; bases outside the gene matches: 7. As DNA, the CDR3 is TGTGCCAGCTCACCTAACAGGGGGCTAGGGGAGACCCAGTACTTC. Protein: CASSPNRGLGETQYF.